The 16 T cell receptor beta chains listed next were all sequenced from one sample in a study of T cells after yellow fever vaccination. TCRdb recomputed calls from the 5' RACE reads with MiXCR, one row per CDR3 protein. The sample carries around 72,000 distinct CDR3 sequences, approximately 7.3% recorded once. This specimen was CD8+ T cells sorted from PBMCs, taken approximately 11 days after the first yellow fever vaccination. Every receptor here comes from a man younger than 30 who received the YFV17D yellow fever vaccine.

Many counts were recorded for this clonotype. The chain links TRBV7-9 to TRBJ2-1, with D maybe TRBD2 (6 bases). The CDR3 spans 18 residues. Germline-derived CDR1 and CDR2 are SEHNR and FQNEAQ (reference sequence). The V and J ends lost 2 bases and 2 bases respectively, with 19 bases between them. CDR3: CASSLPFGRGGTYNEQFF. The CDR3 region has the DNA TGTGCCAGCAGCTTACCCTTCGGGCGGGGAGGAACCTACAATGAGCAGTTCTTC.

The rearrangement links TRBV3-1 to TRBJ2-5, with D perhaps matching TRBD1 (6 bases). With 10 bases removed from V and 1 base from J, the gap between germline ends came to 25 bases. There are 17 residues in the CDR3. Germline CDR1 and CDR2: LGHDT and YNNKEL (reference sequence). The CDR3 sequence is CATCQDLQQGPQETQYF. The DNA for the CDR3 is TGTGCCACCTGCCAAGACCTGCAGCAGGGGCCCCAAGAGACCCAGTACTTC.

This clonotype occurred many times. CDR3 protein: CASSSPPTSGAKTQYF. CDR3 sequence (DNA): TGTGCCAGCAGCTCCCCTCCGACTAGCGGGGCAAAGACCCAGTACTTC. V gene TRBV7-2 combines with J gene TRBJ2-5; TRBD2 agrees at 11 bases. V trimming: 4 bases; J trimming: 6 bases; junction bases outside the gene matches: 10. CDR3 size: 16 residues. Germline CDR1 is SGHTA and CDR2 is FQGNSA.

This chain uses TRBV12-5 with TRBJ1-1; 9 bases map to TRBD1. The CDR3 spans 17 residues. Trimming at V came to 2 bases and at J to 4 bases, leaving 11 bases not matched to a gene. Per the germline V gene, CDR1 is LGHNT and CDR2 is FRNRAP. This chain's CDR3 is CASGLTSGQGLVTEAFF. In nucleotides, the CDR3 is TGTGCTAGTGGTTTGACCTCGGGACAGGGTTTGGTCACTGAAGCTTTCTTT.

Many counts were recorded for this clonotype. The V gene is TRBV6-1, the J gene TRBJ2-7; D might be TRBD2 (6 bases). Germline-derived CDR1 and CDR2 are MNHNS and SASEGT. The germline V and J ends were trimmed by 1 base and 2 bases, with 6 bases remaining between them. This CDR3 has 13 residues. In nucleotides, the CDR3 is TGTGCCAGCAGTGAAGGGGGGGCCTACGAGCAGTACTTC. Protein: CASSEGGAYEQYF.

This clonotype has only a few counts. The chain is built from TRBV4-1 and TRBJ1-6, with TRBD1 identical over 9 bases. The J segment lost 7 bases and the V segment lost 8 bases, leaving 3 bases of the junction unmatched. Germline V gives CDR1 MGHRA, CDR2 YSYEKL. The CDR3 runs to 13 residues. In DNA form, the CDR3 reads TGCGCCAGCGGACAGGGGTGGAATTCACCCCTCCACTTT. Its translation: CASGQGWNSPLHF.

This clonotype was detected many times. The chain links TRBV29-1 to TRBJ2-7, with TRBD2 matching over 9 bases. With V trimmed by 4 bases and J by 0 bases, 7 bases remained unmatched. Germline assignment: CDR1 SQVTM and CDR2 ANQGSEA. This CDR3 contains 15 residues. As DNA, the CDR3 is TGCAGCGTTGTCGGGGTAGCGGGGGCCTCCTACGAGCAGTACTTC. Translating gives CSVVGVAGASYEQYF.

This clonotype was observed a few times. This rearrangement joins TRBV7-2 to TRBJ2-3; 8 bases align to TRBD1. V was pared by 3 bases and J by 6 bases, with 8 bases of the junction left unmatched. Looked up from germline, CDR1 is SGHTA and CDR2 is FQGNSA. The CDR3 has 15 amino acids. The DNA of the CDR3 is TGTGCCAGCAGCTTTGCGGACAGGGAGTGGGATACGCAGTATTTT. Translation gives CASSFADREWDTQYF.

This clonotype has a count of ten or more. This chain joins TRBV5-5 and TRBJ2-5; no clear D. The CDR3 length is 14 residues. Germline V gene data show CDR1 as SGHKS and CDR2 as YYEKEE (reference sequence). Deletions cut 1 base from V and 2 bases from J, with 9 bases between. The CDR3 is CASSLYSVQETQYF. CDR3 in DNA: TGTGCCAGCAGCTTGTACTCAGTGCAAGAGACCCAGTACTTC. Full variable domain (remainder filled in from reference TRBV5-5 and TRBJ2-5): DAGVTQSPTHLIKTRGQQVTLRCSPISGHKSVSWYQQVLGQGPQFIFQYYEKEERGRGNFPDRFSARQFPNYSSELNVNALLLGDSALYLCASSLYSVQETQYFGPGTRLLVL.

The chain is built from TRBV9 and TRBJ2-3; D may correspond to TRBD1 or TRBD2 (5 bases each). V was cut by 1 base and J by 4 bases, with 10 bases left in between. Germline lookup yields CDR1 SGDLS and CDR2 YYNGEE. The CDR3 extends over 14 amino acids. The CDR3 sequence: CASSVSWGSDTQYF. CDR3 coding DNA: TGTGCCAGCAGCGTATCATGGGGGTCAGATACGCAGTATTTT.

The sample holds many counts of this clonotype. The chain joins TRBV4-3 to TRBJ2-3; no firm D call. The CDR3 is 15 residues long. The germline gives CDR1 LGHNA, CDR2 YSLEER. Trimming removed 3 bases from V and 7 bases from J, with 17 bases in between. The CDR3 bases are TGCGCCAGCAGCCACGACTCCGTAGAACCCTATACGCAGTATTTT. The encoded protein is CASSHDSVEPYTQYF.

The CDR3 coding sequence is TGTGCCAGTAGCCCGGACAGGGGGCGAGAGTACGAGCAGTACTTC. It translates to CASSPDRGREYEQYF. The V call is TRBV19, the J call TRBJ2-7, with 11 bases aligning to TRBD1. Trimming took 6 bases from V and 4 from J; bases not matched to a gene: 8. Germline V lookup: CDR1 LNHDA, CDR2 SQIVND (reference sequence). This CDR3 has 15 amino acids.

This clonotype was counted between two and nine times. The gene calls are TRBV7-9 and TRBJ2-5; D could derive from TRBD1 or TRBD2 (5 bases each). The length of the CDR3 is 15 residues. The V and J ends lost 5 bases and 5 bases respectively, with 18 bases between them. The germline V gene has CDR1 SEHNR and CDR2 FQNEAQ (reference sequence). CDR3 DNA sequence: TGTGCCAGCAGCGCCCGGGACGGCGGGCGGGAGACCCAGTACTTC. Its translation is CASSARDGGRETQYF.

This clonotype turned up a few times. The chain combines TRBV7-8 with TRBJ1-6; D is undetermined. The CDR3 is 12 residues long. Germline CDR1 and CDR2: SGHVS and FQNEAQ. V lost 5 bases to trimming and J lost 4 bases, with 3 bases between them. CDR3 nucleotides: TGTGCCAGCAGCACATATAATTCACCCCTCCACTTT. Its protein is CASSTYNSPLHF.

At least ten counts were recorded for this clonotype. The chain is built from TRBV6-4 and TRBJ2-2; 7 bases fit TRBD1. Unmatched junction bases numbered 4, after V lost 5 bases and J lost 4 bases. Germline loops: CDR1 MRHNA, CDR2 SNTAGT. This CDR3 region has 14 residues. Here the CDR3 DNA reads TGTGCCAGCAGTCAGGGACAGCTCACCGGGGAGCTGTTTTTT. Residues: CASSQGQLTGELFF.

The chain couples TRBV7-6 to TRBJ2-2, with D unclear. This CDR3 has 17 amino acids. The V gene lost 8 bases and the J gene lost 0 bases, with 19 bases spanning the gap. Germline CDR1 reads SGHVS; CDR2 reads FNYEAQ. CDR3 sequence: CASGHSRLLANTGELFF. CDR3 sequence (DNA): TGTGCCAGCGGCCACTCGCGGCTTCTCGCGAACACCGGGGAGCTGTTTTTT.